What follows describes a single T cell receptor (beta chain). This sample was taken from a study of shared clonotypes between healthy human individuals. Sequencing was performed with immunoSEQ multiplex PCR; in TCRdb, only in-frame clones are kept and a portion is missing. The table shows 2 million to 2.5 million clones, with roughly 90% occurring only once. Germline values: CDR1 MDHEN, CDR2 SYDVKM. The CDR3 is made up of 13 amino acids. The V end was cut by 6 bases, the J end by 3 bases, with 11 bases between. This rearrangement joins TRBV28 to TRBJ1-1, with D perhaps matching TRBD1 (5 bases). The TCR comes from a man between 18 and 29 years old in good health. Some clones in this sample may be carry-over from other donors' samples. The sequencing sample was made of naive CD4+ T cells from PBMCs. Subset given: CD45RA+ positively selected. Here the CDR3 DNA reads TGTGCCAGCAGGGCGGGGGGGGACACTGAAGCTTTCTTT. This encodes CASRAGGDTEAFF.